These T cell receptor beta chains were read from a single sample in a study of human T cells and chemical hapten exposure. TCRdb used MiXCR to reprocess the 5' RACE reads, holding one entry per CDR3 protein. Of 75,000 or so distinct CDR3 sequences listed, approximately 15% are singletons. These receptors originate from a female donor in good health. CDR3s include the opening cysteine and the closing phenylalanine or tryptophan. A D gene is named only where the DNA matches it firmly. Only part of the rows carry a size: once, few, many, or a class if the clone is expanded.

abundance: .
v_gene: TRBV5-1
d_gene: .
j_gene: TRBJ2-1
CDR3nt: TGCGCCAGCAGCTTGGTCCCGGGCTCCTACAATGAGCAGTTCTTC
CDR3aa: CASSLVPGSYNEQFF

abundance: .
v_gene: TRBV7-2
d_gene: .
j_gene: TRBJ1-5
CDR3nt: TGTGCCAGCAGCCCCACTAGCAATCAGCCCCAGCATTTT
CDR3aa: CASSPTSNQPQHF

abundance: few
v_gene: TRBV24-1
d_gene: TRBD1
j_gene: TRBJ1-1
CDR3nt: TGTGCCCCCCTCACAGGGGGGACTGAAGCTTTCTTT
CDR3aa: CAPLTGGTEAFF

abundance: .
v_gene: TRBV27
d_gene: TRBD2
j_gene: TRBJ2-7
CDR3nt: TGTGCCAGCAGTCTGACCTCGGGAGGGGGGACCTACGAGCAGTACTTC
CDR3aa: CASSLTSGGGTYEQYF

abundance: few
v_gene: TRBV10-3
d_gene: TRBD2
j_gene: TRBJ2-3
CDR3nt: TGTGCCATCAGTGACGGGCGGGGGGATACGCAGTATTTT
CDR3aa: CAISDGRGDTQYF

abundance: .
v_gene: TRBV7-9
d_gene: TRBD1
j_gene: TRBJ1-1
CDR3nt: TGTGCCAGCAGCCCGACAGGGCCCGTAGGGGCCACTGAAGCTTTCTTT
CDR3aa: CASSPTGPVGATEAFF

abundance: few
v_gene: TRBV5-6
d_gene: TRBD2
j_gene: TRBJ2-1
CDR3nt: TGTGCCAGCAGCCCCGAAGCGGGATCGGGTTTAAATGAGCAGTTCTTC
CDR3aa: CASSPEAGSGLNEQFF

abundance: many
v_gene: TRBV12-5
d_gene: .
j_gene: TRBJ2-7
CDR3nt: TGTGCTAGTGGTCGGGAGAACCCCTACGAGCAGTACTTC
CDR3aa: CASGRENPYEQYF

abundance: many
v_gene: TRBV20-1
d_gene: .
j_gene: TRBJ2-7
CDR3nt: TGCAGTGCTAGTCCCGGGACTGCCTCCTTGAAGCAGTACTTC
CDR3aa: CSASPGTASLKQYF

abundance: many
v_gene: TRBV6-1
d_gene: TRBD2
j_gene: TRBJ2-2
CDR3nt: TGTGCCAGCAGTGTAGCGGGAGACACCGGGGAGCTGTTTTTT
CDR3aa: CASSVAGDTGELFF

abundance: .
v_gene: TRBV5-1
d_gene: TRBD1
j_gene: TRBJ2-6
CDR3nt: TGCGCCAGCAGCCCACAAGGGGGCTCAGGGGCCAACGTCCTGACTTTC
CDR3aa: CASSPQGGSGANVLTF

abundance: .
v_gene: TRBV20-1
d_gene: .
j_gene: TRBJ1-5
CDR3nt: TGCAGTGCGCGGGACAAGGGCGGTCAGCCCCAGCATTTT
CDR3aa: CSARDKGGQPQHF

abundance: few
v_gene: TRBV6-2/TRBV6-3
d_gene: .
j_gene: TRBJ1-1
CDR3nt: TGTGCCAGCAGTTACTCGTATACCGGGACGGCTGGGATGAACACTGAAGCTTTCTTT
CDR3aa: CASSYSYTGTAGMNTEAFF

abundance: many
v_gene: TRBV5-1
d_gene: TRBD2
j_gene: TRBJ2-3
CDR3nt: TGCGCCAGCAGCTCAAGGCGGCTAGCGGATTCCAATACGCAGTATTTT
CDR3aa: CASSSRRLADSNTQYF